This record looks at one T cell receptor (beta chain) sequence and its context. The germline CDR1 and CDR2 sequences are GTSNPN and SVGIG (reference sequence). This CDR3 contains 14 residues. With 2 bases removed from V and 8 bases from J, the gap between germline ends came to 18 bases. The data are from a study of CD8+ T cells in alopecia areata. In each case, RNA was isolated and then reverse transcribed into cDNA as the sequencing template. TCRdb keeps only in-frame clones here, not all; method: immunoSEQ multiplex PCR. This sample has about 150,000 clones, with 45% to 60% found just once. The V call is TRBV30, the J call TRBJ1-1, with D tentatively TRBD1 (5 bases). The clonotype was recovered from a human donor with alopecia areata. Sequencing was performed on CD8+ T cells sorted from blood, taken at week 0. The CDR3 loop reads CAWSWGTVESEAFF. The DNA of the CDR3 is TGTGCCTGGAGTTGGGGCACCGTTGAATCAGAAGCTTTCTTT.